This TCR beta chain is from a study of T-cell reconstitution after alpha-beta-depleted transplantation in children. Study-wide findings and caveats: One year post-transplant, T-cell counts and diversity were largely derived from T cells produced anew. Two months or so post-transplant, alpha-beta T cells reportedly derived from several hundred expanded graft clones. Surviving recipient T cells and thymic progenitors accounted for the high day-60 TCRbeta diversity observed in some patients.

In regard to this clonotype: The antigen remains undetermined.

Researchers prepared the TCRbeta library using unique molecular identifiers, the study reports. TCRdb redid the calling of the PCR reads with MiXCR, one entry per CDR3 protein. Of about 420,000 distinct CDR3 sequences listed, roughly 17% were seen once; the top ten hold over 25%. Looked up from germline, CDR1 is SGHRS and CDR2 is YFSETQ. The CDR3 runs to 16 residues. Trimming removed 4 bases from V and 2 bases from J; junction bases left unmatched: 10. This chain connects TRBV5-1 to TRBJ2-3, with 7 bases identical to TRBD1. The source of this sequence is a boy under two years old who had a stem cell transplant for Wiskott-Aldrich syndrome, so the T cells may come from the graft donor. The input for sequencing was PBMCs, mostly from graft donor cells, taken 360 days after TCRalphabeta/CD19-depleted stem cell transplant. CDR3 sequence (DNA): TGCGCCAGCAGCATACCCCGGGACAGATTCACAGATACGCAGTATTTT. Translating gives CASSIPRDRFTDTQYF.